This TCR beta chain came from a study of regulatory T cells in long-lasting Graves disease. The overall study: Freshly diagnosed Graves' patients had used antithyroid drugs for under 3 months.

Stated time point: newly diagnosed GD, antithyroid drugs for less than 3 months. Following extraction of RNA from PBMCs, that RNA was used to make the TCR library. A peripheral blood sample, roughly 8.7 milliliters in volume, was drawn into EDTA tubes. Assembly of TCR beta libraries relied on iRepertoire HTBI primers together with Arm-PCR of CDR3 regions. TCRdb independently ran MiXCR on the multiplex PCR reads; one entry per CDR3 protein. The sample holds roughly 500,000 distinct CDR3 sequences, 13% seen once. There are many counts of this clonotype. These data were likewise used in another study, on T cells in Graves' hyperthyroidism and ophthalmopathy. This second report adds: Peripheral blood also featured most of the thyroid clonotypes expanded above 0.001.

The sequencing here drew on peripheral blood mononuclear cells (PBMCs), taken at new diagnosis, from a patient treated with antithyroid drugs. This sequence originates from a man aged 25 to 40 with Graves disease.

The CDR3: CSARDRDRPADSPLHF. For the CDR3, the DNA is TGCAGTGCTAGAGATCGCGACCGGCCAGCCGATTCACCCCTCCACTTT. The rearrangement uses TRBV20-1 and TRBJ1-6; no reliable D call. Germline V lookup: CDR1 DFQATT, CDR2 SNEGSKA (reference sequence). Deletions cut 0 bases from V and 8 bases from J, with 17 bases between. The length of the CDR3 is 16 residues.